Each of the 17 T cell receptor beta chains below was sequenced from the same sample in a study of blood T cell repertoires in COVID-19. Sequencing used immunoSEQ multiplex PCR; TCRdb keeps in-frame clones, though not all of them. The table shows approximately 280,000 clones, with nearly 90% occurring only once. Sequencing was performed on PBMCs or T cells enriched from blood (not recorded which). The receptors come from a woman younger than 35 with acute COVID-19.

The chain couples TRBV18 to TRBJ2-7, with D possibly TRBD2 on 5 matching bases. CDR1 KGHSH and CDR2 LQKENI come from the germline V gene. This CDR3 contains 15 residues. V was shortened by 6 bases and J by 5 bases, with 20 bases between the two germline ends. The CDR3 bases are TGTGCCAGCTCCCACCCGGGGAGTATATCTCACGAGCAGTACTTC. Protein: CASSHPGSISHEQYF.

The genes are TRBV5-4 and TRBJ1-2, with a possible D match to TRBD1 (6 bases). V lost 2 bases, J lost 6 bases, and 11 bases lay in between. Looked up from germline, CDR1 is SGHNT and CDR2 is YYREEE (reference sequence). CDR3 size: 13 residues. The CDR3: CASSLQGVDGYTF. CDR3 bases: TGTGCCAGCAGCTTACAGGGAGTCGATGGCTACACCTTC.

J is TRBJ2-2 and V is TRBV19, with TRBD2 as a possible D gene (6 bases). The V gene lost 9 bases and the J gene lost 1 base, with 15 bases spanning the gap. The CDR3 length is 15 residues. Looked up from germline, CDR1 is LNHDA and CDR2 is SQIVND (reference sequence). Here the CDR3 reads CASIGSGVNTGELFF. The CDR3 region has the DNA TGTGCCAGCATCGGTTCGGGAGTGAACACCGGGGAGCTGTTTTTT.

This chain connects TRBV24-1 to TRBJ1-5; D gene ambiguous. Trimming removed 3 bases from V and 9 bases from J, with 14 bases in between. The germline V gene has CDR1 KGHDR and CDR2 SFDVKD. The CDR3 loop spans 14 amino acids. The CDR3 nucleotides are TGTGCCACCAGTGATACCGAAATCGCGCTGCCCCAGCATTTT. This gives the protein CATSDTEIALPQHF.

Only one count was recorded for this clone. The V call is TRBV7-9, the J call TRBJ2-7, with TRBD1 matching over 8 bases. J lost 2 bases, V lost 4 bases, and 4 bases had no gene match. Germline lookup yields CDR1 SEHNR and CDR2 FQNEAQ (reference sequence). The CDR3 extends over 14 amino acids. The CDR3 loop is CASSYRDRPYEQYF. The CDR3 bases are TGTGCCAGCAGCTACCGGGACAGGCCCTACGAGCAGTACTTC.

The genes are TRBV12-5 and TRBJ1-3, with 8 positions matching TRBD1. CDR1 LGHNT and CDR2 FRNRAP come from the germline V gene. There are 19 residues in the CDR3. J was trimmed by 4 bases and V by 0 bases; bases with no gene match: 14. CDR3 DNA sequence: TGTGCTAGTGGTTTGGTACCAACAGGACAGGGTCCGAGAGGAAACACCATATATTTT. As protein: CASGLVPTGQGPRGNTIYF.

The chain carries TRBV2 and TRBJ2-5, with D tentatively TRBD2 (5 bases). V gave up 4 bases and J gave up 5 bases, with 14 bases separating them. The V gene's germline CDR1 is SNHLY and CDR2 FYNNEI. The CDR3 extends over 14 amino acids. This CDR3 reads CASSVPGSAETQYF. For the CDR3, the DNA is TGTGCCAGCAGTGTACCGGGATCAGCGGAGACCCAGTACTTC.

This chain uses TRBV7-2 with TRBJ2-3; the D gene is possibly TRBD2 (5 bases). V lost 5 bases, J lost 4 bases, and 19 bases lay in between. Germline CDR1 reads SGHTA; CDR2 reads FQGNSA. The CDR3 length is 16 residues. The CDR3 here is CASSTQSGLPADTQYF. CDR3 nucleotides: TGTGCCAGCAGCACACAAAGCGGACTGCCTGCAGATACGCAGTATTTT.

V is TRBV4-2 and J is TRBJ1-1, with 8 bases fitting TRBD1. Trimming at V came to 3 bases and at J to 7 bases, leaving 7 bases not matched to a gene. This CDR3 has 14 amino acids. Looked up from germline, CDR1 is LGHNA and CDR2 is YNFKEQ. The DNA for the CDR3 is TGTGCCAGCAGCCAGAGTGGCACAGGGGGTGAAGCTTTCTTT. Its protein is CASSQSGTGGEAFF.

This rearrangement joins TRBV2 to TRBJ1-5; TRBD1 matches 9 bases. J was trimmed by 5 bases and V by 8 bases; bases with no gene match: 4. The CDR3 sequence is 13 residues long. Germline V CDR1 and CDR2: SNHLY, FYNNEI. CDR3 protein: CASGQGIHQPQHF. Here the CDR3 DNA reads TGTGCCAGCGGACAGGGGATTCATCAGCCCCAGCATTTT.

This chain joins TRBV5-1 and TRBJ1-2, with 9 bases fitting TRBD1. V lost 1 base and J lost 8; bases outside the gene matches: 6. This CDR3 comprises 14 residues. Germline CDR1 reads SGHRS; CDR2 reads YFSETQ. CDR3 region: CASSLWGQGGGYTF. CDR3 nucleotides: TGCGCCAGCAGCTTGTGGGGACAGGGAGGAGGCTACACCTTC.

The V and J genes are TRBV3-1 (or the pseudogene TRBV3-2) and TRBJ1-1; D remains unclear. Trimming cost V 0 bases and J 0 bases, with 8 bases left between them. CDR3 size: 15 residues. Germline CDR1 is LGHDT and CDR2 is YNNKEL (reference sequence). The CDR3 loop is CASSQETDLNTEAFF. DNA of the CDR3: TGTGCCAGCAGCCAAGAAACCGACTTGAACACTGAAGCTTTCTTT.

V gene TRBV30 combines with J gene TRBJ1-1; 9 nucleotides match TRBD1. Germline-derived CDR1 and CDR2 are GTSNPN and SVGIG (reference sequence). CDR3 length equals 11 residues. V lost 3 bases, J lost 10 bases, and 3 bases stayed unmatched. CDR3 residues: CAWSRGQGAFF. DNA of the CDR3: TGTGCCTGGAGCCGGGGACAGGGAGCTTTCTTT. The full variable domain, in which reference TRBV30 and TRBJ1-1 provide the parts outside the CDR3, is SQTIHQWPATLVQPVGSPLSLECTVEGTSNPNLYWYRQAAGRGLQLLFYSVGIGQISSEVPQNLSASRPQDRQFILSSKKLLLSDSGFYLCAWSRGQGAFFGQGTRLTVV.

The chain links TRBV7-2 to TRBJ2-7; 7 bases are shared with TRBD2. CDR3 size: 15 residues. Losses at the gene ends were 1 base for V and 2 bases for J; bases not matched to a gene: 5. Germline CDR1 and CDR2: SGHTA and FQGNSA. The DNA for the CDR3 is TGTGCCAGCAGCTTAGGTCTAGCGGAAGCCTACGAGCAGTACTTC. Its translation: CASSLGLAEAYEQYF.

The CDR3 DNA reads as TGTGCCAGCAGCTGGGACGACAGGTCCCAAGAGACCCAGTACTTC. This gives the protein CASSWDDRSQETQYF. V is TRBV5-6 and J is TRBJ2-5, with a weak D call TRBD1 (6 bases). The germline V and J ends were trimmed by 3 bases and 1 base, with 13 bases remaining between them. CDR1 is SGHDT and CDR2 is YYEEEE in the germline V gene. CDR3 length equals 15 residues.

The CDR3, as DNA: TGTGCCAGCAGACCCCCTGACAGGGGCACTGAAGCTTTCTTT. It specifies CASRPPDRGTEAFF. The chain uses TRBV28 and TRBJ1-1; 8 bases map to TRBD1. With V trimmed by 6 bases and J by 4 bases, 7 bases remained unmatched. CDR3 length: 14 amino acids. Germline V lookup: CDR1 MDHEN, CDR2 SYDVKM.

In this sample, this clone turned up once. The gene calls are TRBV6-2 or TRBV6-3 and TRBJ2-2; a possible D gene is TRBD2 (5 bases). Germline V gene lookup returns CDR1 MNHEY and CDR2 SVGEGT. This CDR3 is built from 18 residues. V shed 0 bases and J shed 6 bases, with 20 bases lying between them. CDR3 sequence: CASSYSSPSFWGAGELFF. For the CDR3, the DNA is TGTGCCAGCAGTTACTCTTCCCCCAGTTTCTGGGGAGCCGGGGAGCTGTTTTTT.